The 2 T cell receptor beta chains listed next were all sequenced from one sample in a study of radiotherapy plus CTLA-4 blockade in lung cancer (dated by TCRdb to 2017 to 2018). The library was built by means of the immunoSEQ multiplex PCR assay. TCRdb stores this immuneACCESS table with in-frame sequences only. Part of the clones is absent; in the studies checked, under half of the shortfall reflects unresolved V genes, and no reason is known for the rest. This sample comprises tens of thousands of clones, 84% of them detected only once. The ten largest clonotypes hold 4% to 5.5% of the sample. The source material was peripheral blood, sampled from a patient treated with radiotherapy plus ipilimumab. Source of these receptors: a human donor with non-small cell lung cancer whose response to radiotherapy plus ipilimumab could not be evaluated.

V and J are TRBV6-1 and TRBJ1-2; D is possibly TRBD1 (5 bases). Trimming left V 2 bases short and J 0 bases short, with 7 bases between. Germline V lookup: CDR1 MNHNS, CDR2 SASEGT. The CDR3 totals 14 residues. The CDR3 here is CASSESRANYGYTF. The CDR3 DNA reads as TGTGCCAGCAGTGAATCCAGGGCTAACTATGGCTACACCTTC.

Worth noting for this clone: The junction and the germline gene differ at one end; a read error may be behind it. V gene TRBV28 combines with J gene TRBJ2-1; 9 bases line up with TRBD2. This CDR3 has 14 amino acids. Germline loops: CDR1 MDHEN, CDR2 SYDVKM. The CDR3 spells CASSPSGGYIEQFF. The CDR3 DNA sequence: TGTGCCAGCAGTCCCAGCGGGGGGTACATTGAGCAGTTCTTC.